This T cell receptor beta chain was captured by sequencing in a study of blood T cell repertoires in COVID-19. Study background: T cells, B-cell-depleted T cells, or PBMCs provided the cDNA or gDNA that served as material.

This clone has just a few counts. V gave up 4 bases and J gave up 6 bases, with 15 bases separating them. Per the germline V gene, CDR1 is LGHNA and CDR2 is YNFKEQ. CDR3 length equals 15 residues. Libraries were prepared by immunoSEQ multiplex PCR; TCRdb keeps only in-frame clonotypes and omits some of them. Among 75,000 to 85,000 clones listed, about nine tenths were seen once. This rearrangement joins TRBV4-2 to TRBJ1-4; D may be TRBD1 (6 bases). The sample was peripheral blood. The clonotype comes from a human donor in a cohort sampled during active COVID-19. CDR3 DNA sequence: TGTGCCAGCAGCCCGACACTTGGACAGTATGAAAAACTGTTTTTT. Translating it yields CASSPTLGQYEKLFF.